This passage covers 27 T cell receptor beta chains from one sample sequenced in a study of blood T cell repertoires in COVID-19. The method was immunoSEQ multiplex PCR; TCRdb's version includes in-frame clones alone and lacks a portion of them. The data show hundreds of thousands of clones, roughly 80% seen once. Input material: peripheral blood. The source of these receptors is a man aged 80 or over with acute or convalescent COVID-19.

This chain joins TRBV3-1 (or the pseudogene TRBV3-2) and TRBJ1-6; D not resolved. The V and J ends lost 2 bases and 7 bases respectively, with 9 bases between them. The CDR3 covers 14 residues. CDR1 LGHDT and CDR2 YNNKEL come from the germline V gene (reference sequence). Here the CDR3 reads CASSQRQTNSPLHF. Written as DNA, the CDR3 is TGTGCCAGCAGCCAAAGACAAACGAATTCACCCCTCCACTTT.

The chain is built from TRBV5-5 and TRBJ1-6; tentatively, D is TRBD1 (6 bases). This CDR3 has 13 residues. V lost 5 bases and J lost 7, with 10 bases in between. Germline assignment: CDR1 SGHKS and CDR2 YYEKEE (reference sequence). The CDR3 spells CASRGQPNSPLHF. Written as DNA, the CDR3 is TGTGCCAGCAGAGGACAGCCCAATTCACCCCTCCACTTT.

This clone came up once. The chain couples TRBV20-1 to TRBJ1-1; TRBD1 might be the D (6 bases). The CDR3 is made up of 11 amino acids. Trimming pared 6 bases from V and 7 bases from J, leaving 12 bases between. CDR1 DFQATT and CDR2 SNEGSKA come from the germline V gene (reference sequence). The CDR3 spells CSATGTLEAFF. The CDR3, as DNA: TGCAGTGCCACCGGGACACTTGAAGCTTTCTTT.

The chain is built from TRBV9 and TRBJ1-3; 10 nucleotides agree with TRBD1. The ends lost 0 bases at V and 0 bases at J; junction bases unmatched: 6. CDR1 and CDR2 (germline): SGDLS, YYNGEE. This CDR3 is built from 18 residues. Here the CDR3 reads CASSVDARTGGSGNTIYF. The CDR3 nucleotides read TGTGCCAGCAGCGTAGATGCTAGGACAGGGGGCTCTGGAAACACCATATATTTT.

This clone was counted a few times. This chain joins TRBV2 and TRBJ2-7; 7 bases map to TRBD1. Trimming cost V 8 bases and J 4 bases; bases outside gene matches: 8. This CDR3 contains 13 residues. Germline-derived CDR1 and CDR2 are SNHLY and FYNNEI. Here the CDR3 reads CASSRQGEYEQYF. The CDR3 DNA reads TGTGCCAGCTCACGGCAGGGGGAATACGAGCAGTACTTC.

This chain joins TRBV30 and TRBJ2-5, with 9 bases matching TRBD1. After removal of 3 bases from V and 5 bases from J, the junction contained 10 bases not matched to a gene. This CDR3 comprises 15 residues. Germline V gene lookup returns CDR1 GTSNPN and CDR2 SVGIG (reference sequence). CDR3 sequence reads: CAWRPGQGTFETQYF. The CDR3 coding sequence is TGTGCCTGGAGGCCGGGACAGGGTACCTTTGAGACCCAGTACTTC.

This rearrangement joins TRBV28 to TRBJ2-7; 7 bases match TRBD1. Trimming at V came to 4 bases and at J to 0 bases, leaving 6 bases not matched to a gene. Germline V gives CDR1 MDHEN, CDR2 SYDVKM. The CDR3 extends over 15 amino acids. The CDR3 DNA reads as TGTGCCAGCAGTTCCACAGGGGATCGCTCCTACGAGCAGTACTTC. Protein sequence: CASSSTGDRSYEQYF. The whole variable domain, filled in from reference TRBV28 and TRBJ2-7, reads DVKVTQSSRYLVKRTGEKVFLECVQDMDHENMFWYRQDPGLGLRLIYFSYDVKMKEKGDIPEGYSVSREKKERFSLILESASTNQTSMYLCASSSTGDRSYEQYFGPGTRLTVT.

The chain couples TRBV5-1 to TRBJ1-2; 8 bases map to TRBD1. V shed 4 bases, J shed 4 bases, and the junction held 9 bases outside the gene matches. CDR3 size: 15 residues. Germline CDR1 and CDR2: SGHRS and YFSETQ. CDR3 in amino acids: CASSGGPGQGYGYTF. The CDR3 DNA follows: TGCGCCAGCAGCGGTGGGCCTGGACAGGGCTATGGCTACACCTTC.

The CDR3 bases are TGCGCCAGCAGCTACCGACAGGGGGCGGTAGATACGCAGTATTTT. Translation gives CASSYRQGAVDTQYF. The V gene is TRBV5-1, the J gene TRBJ2-3; 10 bases are shared with TRBD1. Germline V CDR1 and CDR2: SGHRS, YFSETQ. The V segment lost 3 bases and the J segment 5 bases; nucleotides outside the gene matches: 6. This CDR3 spans 15 amino acids.

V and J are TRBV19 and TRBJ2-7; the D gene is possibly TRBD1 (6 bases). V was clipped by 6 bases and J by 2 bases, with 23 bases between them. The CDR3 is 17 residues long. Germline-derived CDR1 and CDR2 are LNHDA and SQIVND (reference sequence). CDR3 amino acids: CASSPGVSRLRAYEQYF. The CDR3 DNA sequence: TGTGCCAGTAGCCCAGGGGTGTCCCGCCTCCGGGCCTACGAGCAGTACTTC.

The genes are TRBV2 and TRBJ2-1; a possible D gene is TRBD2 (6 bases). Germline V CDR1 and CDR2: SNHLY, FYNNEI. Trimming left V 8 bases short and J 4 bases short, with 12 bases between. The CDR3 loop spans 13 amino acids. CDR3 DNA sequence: TGTGCCAGCGGACTAATCGAATACAATGAGCAGTTCTTC. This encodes CASGLIEYNEQFF.

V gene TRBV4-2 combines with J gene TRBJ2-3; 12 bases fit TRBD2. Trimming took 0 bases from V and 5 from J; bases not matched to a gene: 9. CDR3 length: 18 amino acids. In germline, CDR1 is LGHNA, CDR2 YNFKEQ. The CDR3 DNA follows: TGTGCCAGCAGCCAAGATCGGCTAGCGGGGGGGCGGAGAGATACGCAGTATTTT. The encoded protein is CASSQDRLAGGRRDTQYF.

This chain's CDR3 is CASHAQRAGGEQFF. As DNA, the CDR3 is TGTGCCAGCCACGCACAGCGGGCGGGGGGTGAGCAGTTCTTC. The chain employs TRBV18 and TRBJ2-1, with TRBD2 identical over 8 bases. The J segment lost 9 bases and the V segment lost 8 bases, leaving 12 bases of the junction unmatched. CDR1 KGHSH and CDR2 LQKENI come from the germline V gene. CDR3 size: 14 residues.

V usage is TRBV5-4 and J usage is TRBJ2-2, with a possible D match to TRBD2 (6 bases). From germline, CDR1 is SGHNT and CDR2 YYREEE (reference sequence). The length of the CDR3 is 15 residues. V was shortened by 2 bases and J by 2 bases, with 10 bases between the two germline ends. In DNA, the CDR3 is TGTGCCAGCAGCTTTCCTAGCGCAAACACCGGGGAGCTGTTTTTT. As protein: CASSFPSANTGELFF. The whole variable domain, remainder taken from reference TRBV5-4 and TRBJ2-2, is ETGVTQSPTHLIKTRGQQVTLRCSSQSGHNTVSWYQQALGQGPQFIFQYYREEENGRGNFPPRFSGLQFPNYSSELNVNALELDDSALYLCASSFPSANTGELFFGEGSRLTVL.

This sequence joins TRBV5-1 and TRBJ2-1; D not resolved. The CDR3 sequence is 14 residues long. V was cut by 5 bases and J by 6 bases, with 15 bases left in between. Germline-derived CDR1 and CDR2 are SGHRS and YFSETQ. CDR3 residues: CASRGDVRLNEQFF. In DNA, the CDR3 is TGCGCCAGCAGAGGAGACGTAAGGCTCAATGAGCAGTTCTTC.

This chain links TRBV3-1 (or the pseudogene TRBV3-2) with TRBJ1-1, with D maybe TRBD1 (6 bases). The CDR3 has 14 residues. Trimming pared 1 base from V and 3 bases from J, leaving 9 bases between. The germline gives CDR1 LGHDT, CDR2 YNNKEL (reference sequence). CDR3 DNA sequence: TGTGCCAGCAGCCAAGTCCAGGGGTACACTGAAGCTTTCTTT. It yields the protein CASSQVQGYTEAFF.

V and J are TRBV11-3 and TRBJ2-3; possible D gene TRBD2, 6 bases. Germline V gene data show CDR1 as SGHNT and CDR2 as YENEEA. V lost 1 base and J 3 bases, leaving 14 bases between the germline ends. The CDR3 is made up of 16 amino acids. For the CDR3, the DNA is TGTGCCAGCAGCTTAGGTGGGGACTGGTGGACAGATACGCAGTATTTT. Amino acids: CASSLGGDWWTDTQYF.

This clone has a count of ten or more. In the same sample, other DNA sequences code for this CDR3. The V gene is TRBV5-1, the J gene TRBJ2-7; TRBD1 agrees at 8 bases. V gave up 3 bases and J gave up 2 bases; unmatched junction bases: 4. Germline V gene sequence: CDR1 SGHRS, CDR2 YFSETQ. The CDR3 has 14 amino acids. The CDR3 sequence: CASSSDRGPYEQYF. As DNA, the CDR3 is TGCGCCAGCAGCTCCGACAGGGGTCCCTACGAGCAGTACTTC. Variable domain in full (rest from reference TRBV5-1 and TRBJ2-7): KAGVTQTPRYLIKTRGQQVTLSCSPISGHRSVSWYQQTPGQGLQFLFEYFSETQRNKGNFPGRFSGRQFSNSRSEMNVSTLELGDSALYLCASSSDRGPYEQYFGPGTRLTVT.

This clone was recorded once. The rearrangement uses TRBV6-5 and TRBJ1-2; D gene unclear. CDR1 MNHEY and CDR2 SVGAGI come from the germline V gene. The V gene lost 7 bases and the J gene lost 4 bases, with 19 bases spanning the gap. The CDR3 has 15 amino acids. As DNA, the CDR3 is TGTGCCAGCACCATCAGTCTCCGGGAAGGCTATGGCTACACCTTC. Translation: CASTISLREGYGYTF.

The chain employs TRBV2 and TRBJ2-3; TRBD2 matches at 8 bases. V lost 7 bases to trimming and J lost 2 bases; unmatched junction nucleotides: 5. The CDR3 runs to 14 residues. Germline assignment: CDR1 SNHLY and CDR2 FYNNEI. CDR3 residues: CASIAGGSTDTQYF. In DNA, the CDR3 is TGTGCCAGCATCGCGGGGGGTTCCACAGATACGCAGTATTTT.

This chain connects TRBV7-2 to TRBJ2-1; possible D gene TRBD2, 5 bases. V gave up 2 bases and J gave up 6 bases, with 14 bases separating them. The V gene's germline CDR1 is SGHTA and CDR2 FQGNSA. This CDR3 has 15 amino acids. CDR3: CASSLSGLPLNEQFF. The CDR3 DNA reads TGTGCCAGCAGCTTATCTGGACTTCCCCTCAATGAGCAGTTCTTC. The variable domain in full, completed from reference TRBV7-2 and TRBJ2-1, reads GAGVSQSPSNKVTEKGKDVELRCDPISGHTALYWYRQSLGQGLEFLIYFQGNSAPDKSGLPSDRFSAERTGGSVSTLTIQRTQQEDSAVYLCASSLSGLPLNEQFFGPGTRLTVL.

The CDR3 loop is CASSIASSAGNTIYF. The CDR3 bases are TGTGCCAGTAGTATAGCCTCATCGGCTGGAAACACCATATATTTT. J is TRBJ1-3 and V is TRBV19; D call uncertain. The length of the CDR3 is 15 residues. Trimming took 1 base from V and 2 from J, leaving 9 bases between them. Germline assignment: CDR1 LNHDA and CDR2 SQIVND (reference sequence).

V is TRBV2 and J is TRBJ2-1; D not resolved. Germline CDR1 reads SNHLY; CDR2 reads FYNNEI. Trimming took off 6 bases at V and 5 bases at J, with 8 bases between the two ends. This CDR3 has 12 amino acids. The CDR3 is CASSRRDNEQFF. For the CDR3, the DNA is TGTGCCAGCAGCCGACGGGACAATGAGCAGTTCTTC.

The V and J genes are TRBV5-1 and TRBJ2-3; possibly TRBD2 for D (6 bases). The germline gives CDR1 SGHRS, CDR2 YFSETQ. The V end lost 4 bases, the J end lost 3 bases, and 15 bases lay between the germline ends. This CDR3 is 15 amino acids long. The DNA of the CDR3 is TGCGCCAGCAGCCGCGGGACTCTCGAAACAGATACGCAGTATTTT. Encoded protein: CASSRGTLETDTQYF.

DNA of the CDR3: TGTGCCAGCAGCCCCCCCCCGAGGATAGCGGGAGAGGACGAGCAGTACTTC. This sequence encodes CASSPPPRIAGEDEQYF. J is TRBJ2-7 and V is TRBV9; 9 bases are a match to TRBD2. CDR3 size: 17 residues. V shed 4 bases, J shed 5 bases, and the junction held 16 bases outside the gene matches. CDR1 SGDLS and CDR2 YYNGEE come from the germline V gene.

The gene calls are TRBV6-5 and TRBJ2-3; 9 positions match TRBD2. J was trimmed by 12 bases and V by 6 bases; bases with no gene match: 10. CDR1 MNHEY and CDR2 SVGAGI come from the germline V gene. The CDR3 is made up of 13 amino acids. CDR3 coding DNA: TGTGCCAGCAGGCCTGACTCTAGCGGGGTCCAGTATTTT. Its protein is CASRPDSSGVQYF.

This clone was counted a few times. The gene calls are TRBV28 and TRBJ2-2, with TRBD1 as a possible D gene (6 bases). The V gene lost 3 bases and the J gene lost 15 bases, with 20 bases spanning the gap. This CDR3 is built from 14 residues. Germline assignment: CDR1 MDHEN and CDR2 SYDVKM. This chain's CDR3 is CASSFNVKTGRMFF. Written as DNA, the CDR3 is TGTGCCAGCAGTTTTAATGTGAAAACAGGGCGGATGTTTTTT.